This TCR beta chain was sequenced in a study of T cells in Graves' hyperthyroidism and ophthalmopathy. Turning to the study itself: Peripheral blood was secured at the point of initial diagnosis, before any treatment.

The CDR3 spans 16 residues. The V gene's germline CDR1 is SEHNR and CDR2 FQNEAQ (reference sequence). V lost 6 bases and J 5 bases, leaving 22 bases between the germline ends. PBMCs stemmed from 10 ml fresh peripheral blood. RNA transcripts gave rise to amplified TCR beta CDR3 regions. RT-PCR in the first round (using the HTBI primer set) targeted the TCR CDR3. TCRdb passed the multiplex PCR reads through MiXCR, listing each CDR3 protein once. The sample holds more than 95,000 distinct CDR3 sequences, about 45% seen once. The chain is built from TRBV7-9 and TRBJ1-1; D is perhaps TRBD1 (5 bases). The clonotype was recovered from a man aged 40-55 years with Graves' hyperthyroidism. Sequencing was done on a sample of blood. CDR3 region: CASSYGAGSRRTEAFF. The CDR3 DNA reads TGTGCCAGCAGTTACGGAGCAGGGAGCAGGAGAACTGAAGCTTTCTTT.